A single sample is the source of the 32 T cell receptor beta chains below, sequenced in a study of blood T cell repertoires in COVID-19. Method: immunoSEQ multiplex PCR; TCRdb's copy keeps in-frame clones and lacks some. The table records a few hundred thousand clones, 80% to 90% of them present only once. The specimen was peripheral blood. The receptors shown here come from a man aged 55 to 70 who had recovered from COVID-19.

This sequence joins TRBV3-1 (or the pseudogene TRBV3-2) and TRBJ2-7; D ambiguous. The V end was cut by 2 bases, the J end by 2 bases, with 13 bases between. The CDR3 spans 15 residues. CDR1 is LGHDT, CDR2 YNNKEL, per germline (reference sequence). CDR3 loop: CASSQYGDSAYEQYF. DNA for the CDR3: TGTGCCAGCAGCCAATACGGCGACTCAGCCTACGAGCAGTACTTC.

The table lists this clone with a count of one. J is TRBJ1-4 and V is TRBV3-1 (or the pseudogene TRBV3-2); D is unclear. Trimming removed 0 bases from V and 5 bases from J, with 13 bases in between. The CDR3 totals 16 residues. In germline, CDR1 is LGHDT, CDR2 YNNKEL (reference sequence). CDR3 residues: CASSQDGSSGNEKLFF. CDR3 DNA sequence: TGTGCCAGCAGCCAAGATGGGTCCTCGGGGAATGAAAAACTGTTTTTT.

CDR3 amino acids: CATSYRMGEQYF. DNA of the CDR3: TGCGCCACTTCGTACAGGATGGGCGAGCAGTACTTC. V and J are TRBV23-1 and TRBJ2-7, with D possibly TRBD1 on 5 matching bases. TRBV23-1 belongs to the ORF category, with a function that is uncertain. The germline V and J ends were trimmed by 10 bases and 6 bases, with 16 bases remaining between them. The CDR3 spans 12 residues.

This rearrangement joins TRBV7-9 to TRBJ2-3, with 8 bases aligning to TRBD1. This CDR3 region has 17 residues. Germline V CDR1 and CDR2: SEHNR, FQNEAQ (reference sequence). Trimming removed 1 base from V and 1 base from J; junction bases left unmatched: 7. CDR3 coding DNA: TGTGCCAGCAGCTTAGGGGCAGGGGGCTTGCGCACAGATACGCAGTATTTT. This encodes CASSLGAGGLRTDTQYF.

This chain links TRBV6-6 with TRBJ1-1; no reliable D call. Germline V lookup: CDR1 MNHNY, CDR2 SVGAGI (reference sequence). The CDR3 runs to 12 residues. The CDR3 spells CALRPQNTEAFF. For the CDR3, the DNA is TGTGCACTCAGGCCTCAGAACACTGAAGCTTTCTTT.

The chain is built from TRBV7-2 and TRBJ1-2; 12 bases are a match to TRBD1. This CDR3 is built from 16 residues. With 2 bases clipped from V and 7 bases from J, the junction kept 8 bases outside the gene matches. Germline loops: CDR1 SGHTA, CDR2 FQGNSA. CDR3 coding DNA: TGTGCCAGCAGCTTATCCGCCGGGACAGGGGGCGGTGGCTACACCTTC. Protein: CASSLSAGTGGGGYTF.

V is TRBV28 and J is TRBJ1-1; 8 bases map to TRBD1. V shed 5 bases, J shed 1 base, and the junction held 6 bases outside the gene matches. Germline V lookup: CDR1 MDHEN, CDR2 SYDVKM. The length of the CDR3 is 15 residues. CDR3 residues: CASSIDRGPNTEAFF. The CDR3 region has the DNA TGTGCCAGCAGTATAGACAGGGGACCGAACACTGAAGCTTTCTTT.

This chain links TRBV10-1 with TRBJ2-7; 7 nucleotides align to TRBD2. The CDR3 covers 14 residues. Per the germline V gene, CDR1 is WNHNN and CDR2 is SYGVQD (reference sequence). With V trimmed by 5 bases and J by 2 bases, 6 bases remained unmatched. Here the CDR3 reads CASSQGGVPYEQYF. CDR3 nucleotides: TGCGCCAGCAGTCAGGGAGGGGTTCCCTACGAGCAGTACTTC.

The V call is TRBV6-1, the J call TRBJ1-5; 7 bases agree with TRBD1. The junction had 7 bases not matched to a gene; V was cut back by 1 base and J by 7 bases. CDR1 and CDR2 from the germline V gene are MNHNS and SASEGT. The CDR3 is 15 residues long. CDR3 amino acids: CASSEVTGARQPQHF. CDR3 sequence (DNA): TGTGCCAGCAGTGAAGTAACAGGGGCGCGGCAGCCCCAGCATTTT.

This chain uses TRBV9 with TRBJ2-7, with 7 bases matching TRBD1. Germline assignment: CDR1 SGDLS and CDR2 YYNGEE. V gave up 4 bases and J gave up 2 bases; unmatched junction bases: 12. The CDR3 covers 16 residues. The CDR3 region has the DNA TGTGCCAGCAGCCCCGAGGGACAGTCGGTAGCCTACGAGCAGTACTTC. It is translated as CASSPEGQSVAYEQYF.

The V and J genes are TRBV5-1 and TRBJ2-5; 7 nucleotides align to TRBD2. V was clipped by 0 bases and J by 7 bases; unmatched bases: 9. The CDR3 spans 15 residues. Germline V gene lookup returns CDR1 SGHRS and CDR2 YFSETQ. CDR3 sequence reads: CASSLGASGLGTQYF. Here the CDR3 DNA reads TGCGCCAGCAGCTTGGGGGCTAGCGGTCTCGGGACCCAGTACTTC.

J is TRBJ1-2 and V is TRBV10-3; 10 bases are a match to TRBD1. Looked up from germline, CDR1 is ENHRY and CDR2 is SYGVKD. CDR3 length equals 16 residues. After removal of 5 bases from V and 7 bases from J, the junction contained 13 bases not matched to a gene. This CDR3 reads CAISRPGQGQRVGYTF. CDR3 in DNA: TGTGCCATCAGTAGGCCGGGACAGGGGCAAAGGGTTGGCTACACCTTC.

This clone was counted once. The chain uses TRBV15 and TRBJ2-3; D is undetermined. V lost 0 bases and J 0 bases, leaving 10 bases between the germline ends. Germline V gives CDR1 LNHNV, CDR2 YYDKDF (reference sequence). The CDR3 is 16 residues long. CDR3 coding DNA: TGTGCCACCAGCAGAGATATCACTCCTAGCACAGATACGCAGTATTTT. Its translation: CATSRDITPSTDTQYF.

The chain is built from TRBV28 and TRBJ2-5, with TRBD1 matching 8 bases. V dropped 6 bases and J dropped 2; count of bases not matched to a gene: 8. This CDR3 is built from 15 residues. The V gene's germline CDR1 is MDHEN and CDR2 SYDVKM. The CDR3 DNA is TGTGCCAGCAGACCCCGGGACAGGCGTCAAGAGACCCAGTACTTC. Translating gives CASRPRDRRQETQYF.

This chain connects TRBV6-6 to TRBJ2-5, with TRBD2 as a possible D gene (5 bases). The V and J ends lost 0 bases and 3 bases respectively, with 8 bases between them. CDR1 is MNHNY and CDR2 is SVGAGI in the germline V gene (reference sequence). The CDR3 contains 14 residues. CDR3 in DNA: TGTGCCAGCAGTTACTCGACCGGGGAAGAGACCCAGTACTTC. This encodes CASSYSTGEETQYF.

This chain links TRBV9 with TRBJ2-3; TRBD2 might be the D (7 bases). CDR3 size: 16 residues. CDR1 and CDR2 (germline): SGDLS, YYNGEE. Trimming left V 0 bases short and J 1 base short, with 12 bases between. As DNA, the CDR3 is TGTGCCAGCAGCGTAGCTTCCGGGGGGCGCACAGATACGCAGTATTTT. This gives the protein CASSVASGGRTDTQYF.

The rearrangement joins TRBV30 to TRBJ1-1; D unresolved. This CDR3 is 13 amino acids long. The V end was cut by 0 bases, the J end by 1 base, with 6 bases between. CDR1 is GTSNPN, CDR2 SVGIG, per germline (reference sequence). The CDR3, as DNA: TGTGCCTGGAGTGTATGGAGGAACACTGAAGCTTTCTTT. This codes for CAWSVWRNTEAFF.

The rearrangement joins TRBV30 to TRBJ1-5, with unresolved D. Germline assignment: CDR1 GTSNPN and CDR2 SVGIG (reference sequence). The CDR3 contains 13 residues. V lost 4 bases to trimming and J lost 3 bases, with 10 bases between them. CDR3 nucleotides: TGTGCCTGGACCCCAGGTTACAATCAGCCCCAGCATTTT. The encoded protein is CAWTPGYNQPQHF.

This clone turned up a few times. The V gene is TRBV14, the J gene TRBJ2-3; 9 nucleotides align to TRBD2. The trim removed 3 bases at V and 2 bases at J, leaving 6 bases unmatched. This CDR3 comprises 16 residues. CDR1 and CDR2 (germline): SGHDN, FVKESK. CDR3: CASSQPLAGYTDTQYF. The CDR3 bases are TGTGCCAGCAGCCAGCCCCTAGCGGGATACACAGATACGCAGTATTTT. Filled out from reference TRBV14 and TRBJ2-3, the complete variable domain reads EAGVTQFPSHSVIEKGQTVTLRCDPISGHDNLYWYRRVMGKEIKFLLHFVKESKQDESGMPNNRFLAERTGGTYSTLKVQPAELEDSGVYFCASSQPLAGYTDTQYFGPGTRLTVL.

V gene TRBV27 combines with J gene TRBJ2-7, with TRBD1 matching over 9 bases. The CDR3 totals 14 residues. After removal of 5 bases from V and 6 bases from J, the junction contained 8 bases not matched to a gene. Germline V lookup: CDR1 MNHEY, CDR2 SMNVEV (reference sequence). CDR3 amino acids: CASSPTQGAGEQYF. Here the CDR3 DNA reads TGTGCCAGCAGTCCAACACAGGGGGCGGGCGAGCAGTACTTC.

This clone occurred a few times. The sample holds other DNA sequences that translate to the same CDR3. The chain carries TRBV5-5 and TRBJ1-1; D gene unclear. Germline V CDR1 and CDR2: SGHKS, YYEKEE (reference sequence). This CDR3 is 14 amino acids long. The ends were cut back, 0 bases at V and 2 bases at J, with 8 bases in the middle. CDR3 nucleotide sequence: TGTGCCAGCAGCTTGGTACAGACCAACACTGAAGCTTTCTTT. Translation gives CASSLVQTNTEAFF.

This clone was detected a few times. The chain recombines TRBV19 with TRBJ1-2, with a possible D match to TRBD1 (5 bases). The length of the CDR3 is 14 residues. Germline V CDR1 and CDR2: LNHDA, SQIVND (reference sequence). Trimming took 7 bases from V and 8 from J, leaving 20 bases between them. Here the CDR3 DNA reads TGTGCCAGTACCGGGTCAGAGGCGGGGGTAGGCTACACCTTC. Translating gives CASTGSEAGVGYTF.

The V gene is TRBV9, the J gene TRBJ2-1, with 9 bases matching TRBD2. Germline lookup yields CDR1 SGDLS and CDR2 YYNGEE. This CDR3 is built from 15 residues. Unmatched junction bases numbered 7, after V lost 4 bases and J lost 5 bases. The CDR3 region is CASSPSKRGDNEQFF. CDR3 DNA sequence: TGTGCCAGCAGCCCCAGCAAGCGGGGGGACAATGAGCAGTTCTTC.

The genes are TRBV19 and TRBJ1-4; D gene unclear. The CDR3 has 15 amino acids. The ends were cut back, 9 bases at V and 2 bases at J, with 16 bases in the middle. The germline CDR1 and CDR2 sequences are LNHDA and SQIVND (reference sequence). In DNA form, the CDR3 reads TGTGCCAGCAAGTATGGGCAACCGACTAATGAAAAACTGTTTTTT. Encoded protein: CASKYGQPTNEKLFF.

The table lists this clone with a count of one. This chain joins TRBV15 and TRBJ1-4; 9 bases line up with TRBD1. Unmatched junction bases numbered 7, after V lost 4 bases and J lost 4 bases. There are 16 residues in the CDR3. Germline V gene sequence: CDR1 LNHNV, CDR2 YYDKDF (reference sequence). The CDR3, as DNA: TGTGCCACCAGCAACTCACAGGGGGCCTTTAATGAAAAACTGTTTTTT. Translating gives CATSNSQGAFNEKLFF.

Worth noting for this clone: The junction departs from the called germline gene at one end, perhaps through a read error. In DNA, the CDR3 is TGTGCCAGCAGCTCGTTCACTAGCGAAATTTACGGGCAGTACTTC. This codes for CASSSFTSEIYGQYF. V gene TRBV5-6 combines with J gene TRBJ2-7, with TRBD2 identical over 7 bases. Germline V gene data show CDR1 as SGHDT and CDR2 as YYEEEE. The CDR3 runs 15 residues.

V gene TRBV4-3 combines with J gene TRBJ1-1; 7 bases map to TRBD1. The CDR3 totals 18 residues. CDR1 is LGHNA and CDR2 is YSLEER in the germline V gene. With 0 bases clipped from V and 6 bases from J, the junction kept 16 bases outside the gene matches. CDR3 nucleotides: TGCGCCAGCAGCCAAGATTTATCTCAGGGGGTGTTGGGAGCTGAAGCTTTCTTT. It encodes CASSQDLSQGVLGAEAFF.

This clone was counted between two and nine times. The rearrangement uses TRBV15 and TRBJ1-5; 8 bases fit TRBD1. Trimming took 1 base from V and 1 from J; bases not matched to a gene: 6. Germline CDR1 is LNHNV and CDR2 is YYDKDF (reference sequence). The CDR3 loop spans 17 amino acids. CDR3 loop: CATSRGRTGRSNQPQHF. CDR3 coding DNA: TGTGCCACCAGCAGAGGCCGGACAGGGCGCAGCAATCAGCCCCAGCATTTT.

The CDR3 DNA is TGCGCCAGCAGCCCCCCAACTAGCGGAGTAATCTACAATGAGCAGTTCTTC. As protein: CASSPPTSGVIYNEQFF. The genes are TRBV5-1 and TRBJ2-1; TRBD2 matches 8 bases. Germline lookup yields CDR1 SGHRS and CDR2 YFSETQ. Germline trimming cut 4 bases from V and 3 bases from J; bases unmatched to any gene: 12. This CDR3 region has 17 residues. Full variable domain (remainder filled in from reference TRBV5-1 and TRBJ2-1): KAGVTQTPRYLIKTRGQQVTLSCSPISGHRSVSWYQQTPGQGLQFLFEYFSETQRNKGNFPGRFSGRQFSNSRSEMNVSTLELGDSALYLCASSPPTSGVIYNEQFFGPGTRLTVL.

The gene calls are TRBV7-6 and TRBJ1-1, with a weak D call TRBD1 (6 bases). The CDR3 length is 15 residues. From germline, CDR1 is SGHVS and CDR2 FNYEAQ. Trimming stripped 2 bases from V and 1 base from J, with 11 bases between. CDR3 in DNA: TGTGCCAGCAGCTTACAGGGGCAAAGGAACACTGAAGCTTTCTTT. Its protein is CASSLQGQRNTEAFF.

This chain uses TRBV15 with TRBJ1-2; D possibly corresponds to TRBD1 (6 bases). Germline V gene data show CDR1 as LNHNV and CDR2 as YYDKDF (reference sequence). The CDR3 sequence is 15 residues long. The V gene lost 2 bases and the J gene lost 2 bases, with 12 bases spanning the gap. The chain's CDR3 is CATSRPPQGNYGYTF. In nucleotides, the CDR3 is TGTGCCACCAGCAGACCACCTCAGGGGAACTATGGCTACACCTTC.

V and J are TRBV5-1 and TRBJ2-2; the match to TRBD1 covers 10 bases. Germline-derived CDR1 and CDR2 are SGHRS and YFSETQ. The CDR3 is made up of 17 amino acids. V lost 4 bases and J lost 0; bases outside the gene matches: 6. CDR3 in amino acids: CASSLLGQGSNTGELFF. The CDR3 nucleotides are TGCGCCAGCAGCCTCCTGGGACAGGGGTCGAACACCGGGGAGCTGTTTTTT.